Each of the 13 T cell receptor beta chains below was sequenced from the same sample in a study of blood T cells in healthy people across ages. Next came a second PCR, run for about 6 to 12 cycles, which used a sample-barcoded 5' primer along with a J-beta primer mix. MiXCR was run by TCRdb on the 5' RACE reads, yielding one entry per CDR3 protein. This sample carries about 510,000 distinct CDR3 sequences, roughly a quarter of them seen once, and the ten largest clones take over 3.5%. These same records also appear under a second study, on T cells of mothers and their children.

Sequencing was carried out using blood. The receptor set was obtained from a boy aged 2 to 10 in good health.

This clonotype turned up a few times. This sequence joins TRBV14 and TRBJ2-5; 10 positions agree with TRBD2. The V gene end was trimmed by 4 bases and the J gene end by 2 bases; junction bases not matched to a gene: 7. Germline-derived CDR1 and CDR2 are SGHDN and FVKESK. The CDR3 loop spans 16 amino acids. The CDR3 protein is CASSRGLAEIQETQYF. The CDR3 coding sequence is TGTGCCAGCAGCCGCGGACTAGCGGAAATACAAGAGACCCAGTACTTC.

Concerning this clonotype: One end of the junction fails to match germline, which may point to a read error. The chain recombines TRBV4-3 with TRBJ2-6; maybe TRBD1 (6 bases). The CDR3 is 16 amino acids. Germline V gives CDR1 LGHNA, CDR2 YSLEER. The CDR3 DNA sequence: TGCGCCAGCAGCCAAGATCAAGGGTCAGGGGTCAACGTCCTGACTTTC. It specifies CASSQDQGSGVNVLTF.

The chain is built from TRBV5-1 and TRBJ2-3; D is undetermined. V lost 0 bases and J lost 2, with 10 bases in between. Germline lookup yields CDR1 SGHRS and CDR2 YFSETQ. This CDR3 region has 15 residues. The CDR3 region has the DNA TGCGCCAGCAGCTTGGGACTTCGTGACACAGATACGCAGTATTTT. Its protein product is CASSLGLRDTDTQYF.

This clonotype came up many times. This chain connects TRBV5-1 to TRBJ2-7, with 10 bases lining up with TRBD2. Germline trimming cut 5 bases from V and 0 bases from J; bases unmatched to any gene: 8. The CDR3 length is 16 residues. Per the germline V gene, CDR1 is SGHRS and CDR2 is YFSETQ. The CDR3 coding sequence is TGCGCCAGCAGACGACCCGGGACTAGCGTCTCCTACGAGCAGTACTTC. It specifies CASRRPGTSVSYEQYF.

This chain connects TRBV18 to TRBJ1-3; no definite D call. With 2 bases removed from V and 3 bases from J, the gap between germline ends came to 8 bases. This CDR3 is built from 14 residues. Germline CDR1 reads KGHSH; CDR2 reads LQKENI. The DNA for the CDR3 is TGTGCCAGCTCACCAGTGGGTGGTGGAAACACCATATATTTT. It translates to CASSPVGGGNTIYF. The entire variable domain, with the rest obtained from reference TRBV18 and TRBJ1-3, is as follows: NAGVMQNPRHLVRRRGQEARLRCSPMKGHSHVYWYRQLPEEGLKFMVYLQKENIIDESGMPKERFSAEFPKEGPSILRIQQVVRGDSAAYFCASSPVGGGNTIYFGEGSWLTVV.

The V gene is TRBV11-2, the J gene TRBJ2-3, with 7 bases that match TRBD1. This CDR3 region has 15 residues. Germline V gene sequence: CDR1 SGHAT, CDR2 FQNNGV. V lost 6 bases to trimming and J lost 2 bases; unmatched junction nucleotides: 8. The CDR3 region has the DNA TGTGCCAGCAGAAAGGACAGGCTCCTCACAGATACGCAGTATTTT. Protein: CASRKDRLLTDTQYF.

This clonotype was detected only a few times. The rearrangement joins TRBV20-1 to TRBJ2-6, with 10 nucleotides matching TRBD2. J gave up 0 bases and V 0 bases, and 2 bases lay outside the gene matches. Germline assignment: CDR1 DFQATT and CDR2 SNEGSKA (reference sequence). The CDR3 consists of 17 residues. CDR3 protein: CSARDTSGNSGANVLTF. In nucleotides, the CDR3 is TGCAGTGCTAGAGACACTAGCGGGAACTCTGGGGCCAACGTCCTGACTTTC.

This clonotype was recorded a few times. Sequence at one end of the junction differs from germline and may be a read error. This chain links TRBV24-1 with TRBJ2-4, with TRBD1 matching over 7 bases. The CDR3 has 14 residues. Germline V gives CDR1 KGHDR, CDR2 SFDVKD. CDR3 coding DNA: TGTGTCACCAGGGGACAGTTAGCCAAAAACATTCAGTACTTC. Protein product: CVTRGQLAKNIQYF.

This clonotype has more than one count but fewer than ten. The chain employs TRBV3-1 and TRBJ2-5; a possible D gene is TRBD2 (5 bases). V was pared by 5 bases and J by 0 bases, with 10 bases between. The germline V gene has CDR1 LGHDT and CDR2 YNNKEL (reference sequence). The CDR3 has 14 residues. CDR3 in amino acids: CASSTGGYQETQYF. The CDR3 region has the DNA TGTGCCAGCAGCACCGGCGGGTACCAAGAGACCCAGTACTTC.

The V call is TRBV12-3 or TRBV12-4, the J call TRBJ2-3, with TRBD2 matching 9 bases. The CDR3 totals 19 residues. V trimming: 3 bases; J trimming: 1 base; junction bases outside the gene matches: 14. The CDR3 protein is CASSFSSGTSTYRTDTQYF. For the CDR3, the DNA is TGTGCCAGCAGTTTTTCCTCCGGGACTAGCACCTACCGCACAGATACGCAGTATTTT.

The chain couples TRBV20-1 to TRBJ2-1; possibly TRBD2 for D (5 bases). Germline V gene lookup returns CDR1 DFQATT and CDR2 SNEGSKA (reference sequence). The CDR3 length is 14 residues. V gave up 5 bases and J gave up 8 bases, with 19 bases separating them. The CDR3 nucleotides read TGCAGTGCTTTTGGCCCCGATCGGGATCATGAGCAGTTCTTC. Its protein is CSAFGPDRDHEQFF.

This clonotype occurred once. This chain links TRBV14 with TRBJ2-1, with unresolved D. This CDR3 spans 13 amino acids. Trimming left V 1 base short and J 12 bases short, with 13 bases between. CDR1 is SGHDN, CDR2 FVKESK, per germline. The CDR3: CASSQADWRGQFF. CDR3 DNA: TGTGCCAGCAGCCAAGCAGACTGGCGAGGGCAGTTCTTC.

V gene TRBV20-1 combines with J gene TRBJ2-5; 9 bases map to TRBD2. The last part of the DNA fits TRBJ2-7 better; the J call may be wrong. The CDR3 consists of 17 residues. Germline V gives CDR1 DFQATT, CDR2 SNEGSKA (reference sequence). In DNA, the CDR3 is TGCAGTGCCCACGCAGATAGCGGGGGCCGCCATCCCTACGAGCAGTACTTC. Its protein is CSAHADSGGRHPYEQYF.